The source of this TCR beta chain is a study of T-cell reconstitution after alpha-beta-depleted transplantation in children. Between the trimmed V and J ends, which lost 5 bases and 3 bases, there was a span of 14 bases. This CDR3 is 14 amino acids long. Germline-derived CDR1 and CDR2 are LNHNV and YYDKDF (reference sequence). In its sample, this clonotype was seen many times. Unique molecular identifiers featured in how the TCRbeta library was prepared. From the PCR reads, TCRdb called clonotypes with MiXCR, one entry per CDR3 protein. This sample has about 260,000 distinct CDR3 sequences, with 11% found just once.

The sample consisted of peripheral blood, taken 180 days after TCRalphabeta/CD19-depleted stem cell transplant. The clonotype comes from a male patient aged 2 to 9 who had a stem cell transplant for chronic granulomatous disease, so the T cells may come from the graft donor. The chain uses TRBV15 and TRBJ2-7; the D gene is possibly TRBD1 (5 bases). CDR3 sequence: CATSLGARDYEQYF. CDR3 sequence (DNA): TGTGCCACCAGCTTAGGTGCCAGGGACTACGAGCAGTACTTC.